These 23 T cell receptor beta chains were sequenced from one sample in a study of T-cell memory formation after mild COVID-19 (TCRdb year 2021). Receptor libraries were prepared by 5' RACE. The run used an Illumina NovaSeq 6000. TCRdb reprocessing: public reads trimmed at Q25 with fastp, clones called with MiXCR, in-frame beta chains kept. When rows share a CDR3 protein, they turn into one entry using the most common DNA and genes. This sample has 140,000 or so distinct CDR3 sequences in its table, and around 14% of those were observed once. Jointly, the top ten make up around 30% of the sample. Specimen: PBMCs or a T cell subset sorted from them (not recorded which). Receptor source: an adult woman who had mild COVID-19 (a few samples of this study predate the infection). The sample titles of this study are shuffled in the database, so cell type and time point are left out; the donor was told from shared clones.

This clonotype was counted only a few times. This chain connects TRBV10-2 to TRBJ2-3; 11 bases fit TRBD2. V gave up 4 bases and J gave up 3 bases; unmatched junction bases: 9. The germline gives CDR1 WSHSY, CDR2 SAAADI. The CDR3 extends over 17 amino acids. DNA for the CDR3: TGCGCCAGCAGTGTCCGGCTAGCGGGAGGTTCTACAGATACGCAGTATTTT. This codes for CASSVRLAGGSTDTQYF.

The chain has TRBV19 and TRBJ2-3; 13 bases match TRBD2. Germline V gene lookup returns CDR1 LNHDA and CDR2 SQIVND (reference sequence). This CDR3 contains 20 residues. J was trimmed by 2 bases and V by 2 bases; bases with no gene match: 13. The CDR3 DNA reads TGTGCCAGTAGTATAATGGGACTAGCGGGGTACCAGACCTTCACAGATACGCAGTATTTT. The encoded protein is CASSIMGLAGYQTFTDTQYF. Combining the CDR3 with reference TRBV19 and TRBJ2-3 gives the whole variable domain DGGITQSPKYLFRKEGQNVTLSCEQNLNHDAMYWYRQDPGQGLRLIYYSQIVNDFQKGDIAEGYSVSREKKESFPLTVTSAQKNPTAFYLCASSIMGLAGYQTFTDTQYFGPGTRLTVL.

This clonotype came up a few times. The chain recombines TRBV7-9 with TRBJ2-5; a possible D gene is TRBD2 (6 bases). CDR1 and CDR2 from the germline V gene are SEHNR and FQNEAQ (reference sequence). The CDR3 totals 13 residues. V lost 7 bases, J lost 5 bases, and 14 bases lay in between. The CDR3 reads CASNGGLIETQYF. CDR3 sequence (DNA): TGTGCCAGCAACGGGGGTTTAATTGAGACCCAGTACTTC.

This clonotype has at least ten counts. This chain joins TRBV5-1 and TRBJ1-1; 9 bases map to TRBD1. Germline CDR1 is SGHRS and CDR2 is YFSETQ. CDR3 length: 17 residues. V was pared by 0 bases and J by 4 bases, with 10 bases of the junction left unmatched. CDR3 residues: CASSLEPQGARATEAFF. The CDR3 nucleotides are TGCGCCAGCAGCTTGGAACCACAGGGGGCGCGGGCCACTGAAGCTTTCTTT.

The chain links TRBV6-1 to TRBJ2-7, with TRBD2 as a possible D gene (6 bases). The CDR3 runs 14 residues. Germline values: CDR1 MNHNS, CDR2 SASEGT. Trimming left V 7 bases short and J 4 bases short, with 17 bases between. The CDR3 nucleotides are TGTGCCAGCACCTTTGACCATGCGGGGTACGAGCAGTACTTC. Its protein product is CASTFDHAGYEQYF.

The gene calls are TRBV7-9 and TRBJ2-5; the D call may be TRBD1 or TRBD2 (6 bases each). Deletions cut 6 bases from V and 5 bases from J, with 16 bases between. This CDR3 has 14 amino acids. Germline lookup yields CDR1 SEHNR and CDR2 FQNEAQ (reference sequence). The CDR3 loop reads CASRVGGWRETQYF. DNA for the CDR3: TGTGCCAGCAGAGTGGGGGGCTGGAGGGAGACCCAGTACTTC. Together with reference TRBV7-9 and TRBJ2-5, the CDR3 gives the full variable domain: DTGVSQNPRHKITKRGQNVTFRCDPISEHNRLYWYRQTLGQGPEFLTYFQNEAQLEKSRLLSDRFSAERPKGSFSTLEIQRTEQGDSAMYLCASRVGGWRETQYFGPGTRLLVL.

The genes are TRBV7-9 and TRBJ1-1; 8 bases are a match to TRBD1. The CDR3 sequence is 12 residues long. The ends lost 4 bases at V and 7 bases at J; junction bases unmatched: 2. CDR1 is SEHNR and CDR2 is FQNEAQ in the germline V gene (reference sequence). The CDR3 DNA follows: TGTGCCAGCAGCTCCGGGACAGGTGAAGCTTTCTTT. Translating it yields CASSSGTGEAFF.

The table lists this clonotype with many counts. The V and J genes are TRBV7-8 and TRBJ1-1; TRBD1 is a possible D gene (6 bases). From germline, CDR1 is SGHVS and CDR2 FQNEAQ. The CDR3 covers 17 residues. V lost 5 bases and J lost 0, with 19 bases in between. The CDR3 nucleotides read TGTGCCAGCAGCGAGTACAGGGAGCCGCTGATGAACACTGAAGCTTTCTTT. Amino acid sequence: CASSEYREPLMNTEAFF. Based on the CDR3 plus reference TRBV7-8 and TRBJ1-1, the full variable domain is GAGVSQSPRYKVAKRGQDVALRCDPISGHVSLFWYQQALGQGPEFLTYFQNEAQLDKSGLPSDRFFAERPEGSVSTLKIQRTQQEDSAVYLCASSEYREPLMNTEAFFGQGTRLTVV.

The rearrangement uses TRBV4-1 and TRBJ1-2; D remains ambiguous. Germline V gives CDR1 MGHRA, CDR2 YSYEKL. V lost 0 bases, J lost 1 base, and 6 bases lay in between. The CDR3 runs 14 residues. CDR3 protein: CASSQESFNYGYTF. In DNA form, the CDR3 reads TGCGCCAGCAGCCAAGAGAGCTTTAACTATGGCTACACCTTC.

This clonotype showed up just a few times. This rearrangement joins TRBV27 to TRBJ2-5, with 14 bases that match TRBD2. Germline values: CDR1 MNHEY, CDR2 SMNVEV (reference sequence). The CDR3 loop spans 16 amino acids. Trimming took 2 bases from V and 1 from J; bases not matched to a gene: 0. DNA for the CDR3: TGTGCCAGCAGTTTAGGGACTAGCGGGAGCCAAGAGACCCAGTACTTC. Residues: CASSLGTSGSQETQYF.

The rearrangement links TRBV11-2 to TRBJ2-7; D may be TRBD2 (6 bases). Trimming pared 2 bases from V and 4 bases from J, leaving 9 bases between. CDR3 length: 13 amino acids. CDR1 and CDR2 from the germline V gene are SGHAT and FQNNGV. CDR3 residues: CASSLLAWYEQYF. The CDR3 DNA reads TGTGCCAGCAGCTTACTAGCGTGGTACGAGCAGTACTTC.

The chain has TRBV7-9 and TRBJ1-1, with D maybe TRBD1 (6 bases). The ends were cut back, 5 bases at V and 4 bases at J, with 14 bases in the middle. Germline V gene data show CDR1 as SEHNR and CDR2 as FQNEAQ (reference sequence). This CDR3 contains 14 residues. CDR3 nucleotides: TGTGCCAGCAGCCCAGGGGCCATGGGCACTGAAGCTTTCTTT. It encodes CASSPGAMGTEAFF.

There are many counts of this clonotype. The chain links TRBV7-9 to TRBJ2-5; D not certain. Germline-derived CDR1 and CDR2 are SEHNR and FQNEAQ (reference sequence). The germline V and J ends were trimmed by 4 bases and 1 base, with 7 bases remaining between them. The CDR3 consists of 13 residues. This CDR3 reads CASSSGVQETQYF. The CDR3 DNA reads as TGTGCCAGCAGCTCTGGGGTCCAAGAGACCCAGTACTTC.

This chain connects TRBV7-9 to TRBJ2-5; 9 nucleotides agree with TRBD1. CDR3 length: 18 amino acids. J gave up 5 bases and V 5 bases, and 18 bases lay outside the gene matches. Germline V gene lookup returns CDR1 SEHNR and CDR2 FQNEAQ (reference sequence). CDR3 sequence (DNA): TGTGCCAGCAGCCAGGGGGCTACCGGGACAGGGTTACCGGAGACCCAGTACTTC. Translation gives CASSQGATGTGLPETQYF.

This chain links TRBV4-1 with TRBJ2-7; D is uncertain. V lost 1 base, J lost 5 bases, and 15 bases lay in between. This CDR3 has 15 residues. Per germline, CDR1 MGHRA and CDR2 YSYEKL. Here the CDR3 DNA reads TGCGCCAGCAGCCAAGTGAGATCAGCCCCCCACGAGCAGTACTTC. Translating gives CASSQVRSAPHEQYF.

The table lists this clonotype with a few counts. This chain uses TRBV20-1 with TRBJ2-1, with 11 positions matching TRBD1. Per the germline V gene, CDR1 is DFQATT and CDR2 is SNEGSKA (reference sequence). The CDR3 is made up of 15 amino acids. Trimming removed 0 bases from V and 6 bases from J; junction bases left unmatched: 4. CDR3 in amino acids: CSARDADRGLNEQFF. The CDR3 nucleotides read TGCAGTGCTAGAGATGCGGACAGGGGGCTCAATGAGCAGTTCTTC.

There are a few counts of this clonotype. The V gene is TRBV3-1, the J gene TRBJ2-5, with 7 positions matching TRBD2. The V gene's germline CDR1 is LGHDT and CDR2 YNNKEL (reference sequence). After removal of 4 bases from V and 0 bases from J, the junction contained 2 bases not matched to a gene. The CDR3 loop spans 14 amino acids. CDR3 residues: CASSLSGNQETQYF. The DNA for the CDR3 is TGTGCCAGCAGCCTGAGCGGGAACCAAGAGACCCAGTACTTC.

This clonotype was observed a handful of times. The chain joins TRBV29-1 to TRBJ1-1; D is undetermined. Trimming shortened V by 3 bases and J by 0 bases, and 8 bases separated the two germline ends. Germline V gene lookup returns CDR1 SQVTM and CDR2 ANQGSEA. The CDR3 is made up of 13 amino acids. The DNA for the CDR3 is TGCAGCGTTGACCCCGGACTGAACACTGAAGCTTTCTTT. Amino acids: CSVDPGLNTEAFF. The entire variable domain, with the rest obtained from reference TRBV29-1 and TRBJ1-1, is as follows: SAVISQKPSRDICQRGTSLTIQCQVDSQVTMMFWYRQQPGQSLTLIATANQGSEATYESGFVIDKFPISRPNLTFSTLTVSNMSPEDSSIYLCSVDPGLNTEAFFGQGTRLTVV.

This chain uses TRBV12-3 or TRBV12-4 with TRBJ1-5; D gene unclear. The ends were cut back, 3 bases at V and 2 bases at J, with 8 bases in the middle. The CDR3 loop spans 14 amino acids. The CDR3 region is CASSFSEGNQPQHF. The CDR3, as DNA: TGTGCCAGCAGTTTCAGTGAAGGCAATCAGCCCCAGCATTTT.

There are a few counts of this clonotype. The chain uses TRBV27 and TRBJ2-3; the D gene could be TRBD1 or TRBD2 (6 bases each). Germline CDR1 and CDR2: MNHEY and SMNVEV (reference sequence). This CDR3 is 15 amino acids long. The V end lost 5 bases, the J end lost 3 bases, and 15 bases lay between the germline ends. The CDR3 loop reads CASSPPGAPTDTQYF. In nucleotides, the CDR3 is TGTGCCAGCAGTCCCCCGGGGGCGCCTACAGATACGCAGTATTTT.

This chain joins TRBV9 and TRBJ2-2, with no clear D. CDR1 is SGDLS, CDR2 YYNGEE, per germline. The V and J ends lost 3 bases and 2 bases respectively, with 11 bases between them. CDR3 length: 15 residues. The CDR3 loop is CASSEDLSNTGELFF. CDR3 DNA: TGTGCCAGCAGCGAAGACTTATCCAACACCGGGGAGCTGTTTTTT.

The chain employs TRBV20-1 and TRBJ1-2, with no clear D. The V end lost 7 bases, the J end lost 1 base, and 13 bases lay between the germline ends. The CDR3 has 13 amino acids. Germline V gene lookup returns CDR1 DFQATT and CDR2 SNEGSKA (reference sequence). The CDR3 reads CSVLDADNYGYTF. The CDR3 DNA is TGCAGTGTCCTGGACGCCGATAACTATGGCTACACCTTC.

This clonotype was picked up a small number of times. The gene calls are TRBV19 and TRBJ2-3, with TRBD1 matching 8 bases. CDR1 and CDR2 from the germline V gene are LNHDA and SQIVND (reference sequence). The CDR3 contains 17 residues. V shed 7 bases and J 3 bases; nucleotides not matched to a gene: 15. The CDR3 region is CASMPGQGASKTDTQYF. The CDR3 DNA sequence: TGTGCCAGTATGCCTGGCCAGGGGGCGAGTAAGACAGATACGCAGTATTTT.